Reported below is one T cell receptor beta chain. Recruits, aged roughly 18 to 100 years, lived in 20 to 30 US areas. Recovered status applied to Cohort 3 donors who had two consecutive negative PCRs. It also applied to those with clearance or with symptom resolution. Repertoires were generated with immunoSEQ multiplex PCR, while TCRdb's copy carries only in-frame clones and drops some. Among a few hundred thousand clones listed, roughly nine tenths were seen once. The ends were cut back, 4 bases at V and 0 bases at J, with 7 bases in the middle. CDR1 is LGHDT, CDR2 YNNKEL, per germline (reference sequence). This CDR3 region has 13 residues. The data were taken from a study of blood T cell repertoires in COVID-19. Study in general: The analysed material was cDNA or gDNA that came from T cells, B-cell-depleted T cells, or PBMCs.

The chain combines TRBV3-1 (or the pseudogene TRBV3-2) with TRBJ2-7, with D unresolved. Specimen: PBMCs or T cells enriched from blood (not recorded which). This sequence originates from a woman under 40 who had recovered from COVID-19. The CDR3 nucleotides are TGTGCCAGCAGCCCGGAGCGCTCCTACGAGCAGTACTTC. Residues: CASSPERSYEQYF.